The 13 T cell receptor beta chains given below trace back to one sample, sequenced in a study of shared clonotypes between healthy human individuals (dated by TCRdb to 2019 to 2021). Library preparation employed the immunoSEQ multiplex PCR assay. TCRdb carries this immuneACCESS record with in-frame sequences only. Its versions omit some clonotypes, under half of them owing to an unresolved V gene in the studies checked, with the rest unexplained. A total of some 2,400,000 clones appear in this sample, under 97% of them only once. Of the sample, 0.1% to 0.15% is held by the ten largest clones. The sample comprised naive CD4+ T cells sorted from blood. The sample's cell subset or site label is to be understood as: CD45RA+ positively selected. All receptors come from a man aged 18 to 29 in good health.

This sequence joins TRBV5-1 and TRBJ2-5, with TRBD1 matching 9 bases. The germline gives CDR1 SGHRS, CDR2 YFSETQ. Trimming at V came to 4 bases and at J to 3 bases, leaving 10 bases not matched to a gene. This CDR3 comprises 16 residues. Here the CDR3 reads CASSQGPGQGEETQYF. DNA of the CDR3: TGCGCCAGCAGCCAGGGACCGGGACAGGGTGAAGAGACCCAGTACTTC.

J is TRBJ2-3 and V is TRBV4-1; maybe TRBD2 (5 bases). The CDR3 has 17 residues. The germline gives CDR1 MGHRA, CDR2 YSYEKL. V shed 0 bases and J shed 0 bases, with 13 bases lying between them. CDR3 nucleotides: TGCGCCAGCAGCCAAGATCGTCCGGGAATAAGCACAGATACGCAGTATTTT. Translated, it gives CASSQDRPGISTDTQYF.

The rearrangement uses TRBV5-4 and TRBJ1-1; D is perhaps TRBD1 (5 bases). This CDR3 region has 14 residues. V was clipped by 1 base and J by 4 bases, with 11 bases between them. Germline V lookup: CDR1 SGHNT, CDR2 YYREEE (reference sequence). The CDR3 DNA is TGTGCCAGCAGCTTGCCAGGGTTCGCCACTGAAGCTTTCTTT. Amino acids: CASSLPGFATEAFF.

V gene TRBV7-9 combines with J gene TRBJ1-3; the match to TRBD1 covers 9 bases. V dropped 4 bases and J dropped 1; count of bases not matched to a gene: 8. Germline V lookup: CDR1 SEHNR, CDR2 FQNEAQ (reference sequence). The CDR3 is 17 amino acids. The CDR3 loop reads CASSSRQGEHSGNTIYF. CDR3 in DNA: TGTGCCAGCAGCTCCAGACAGGGGGAACATTCTGGAAACACCATATATTTT.

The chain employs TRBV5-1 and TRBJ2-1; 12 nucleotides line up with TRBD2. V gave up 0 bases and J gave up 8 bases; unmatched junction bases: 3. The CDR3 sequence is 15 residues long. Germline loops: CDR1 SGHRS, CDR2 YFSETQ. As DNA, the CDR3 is TGCGCCAGCAGCTTGGTAGGACTAGCGGGATATGAGCAGTTCTTC. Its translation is CASSLVGLAGYEQFF.

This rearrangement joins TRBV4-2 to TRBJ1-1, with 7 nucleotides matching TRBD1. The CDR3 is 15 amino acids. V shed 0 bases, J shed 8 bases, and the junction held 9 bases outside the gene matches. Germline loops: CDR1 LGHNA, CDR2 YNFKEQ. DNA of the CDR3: TGTGCCAGCAGCCAAGATCAGACAGGGCGATCGGAAGCTTTCTTT. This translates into CASSQDQTGRSEAFF.

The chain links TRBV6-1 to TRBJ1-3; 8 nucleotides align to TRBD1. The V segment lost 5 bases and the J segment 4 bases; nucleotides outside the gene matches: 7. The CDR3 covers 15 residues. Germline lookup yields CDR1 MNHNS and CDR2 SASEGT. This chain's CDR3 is CASSFLDRAGNTIYF. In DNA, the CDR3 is TGTGCCAGCAGTTTTCTGGACAGGGCCGGAAACACCATATATTTT.

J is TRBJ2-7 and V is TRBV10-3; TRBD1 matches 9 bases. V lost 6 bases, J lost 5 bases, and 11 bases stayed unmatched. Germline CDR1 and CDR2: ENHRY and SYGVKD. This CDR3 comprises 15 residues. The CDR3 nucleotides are TGTGCCATCAGCGCTAGGGGGGGACAGGGCGACGAGCAGTACTTC. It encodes CAISARGGQGDEQYF.

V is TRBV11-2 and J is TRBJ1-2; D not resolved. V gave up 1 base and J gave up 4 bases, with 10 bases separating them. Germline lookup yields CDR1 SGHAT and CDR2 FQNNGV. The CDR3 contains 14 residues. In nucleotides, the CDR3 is TGTGCCAGCAGCTTAGGACCGGCTGGCTATGGCTACACCTTC. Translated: CASSLGPAGYGYTF.

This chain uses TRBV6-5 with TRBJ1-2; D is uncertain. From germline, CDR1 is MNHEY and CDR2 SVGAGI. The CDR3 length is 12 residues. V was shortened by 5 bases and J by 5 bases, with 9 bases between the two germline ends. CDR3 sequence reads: CASSTPGYGYTF. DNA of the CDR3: TGTGCCAGCAGTACCCCCGGGTATGGCTACACCTTC.

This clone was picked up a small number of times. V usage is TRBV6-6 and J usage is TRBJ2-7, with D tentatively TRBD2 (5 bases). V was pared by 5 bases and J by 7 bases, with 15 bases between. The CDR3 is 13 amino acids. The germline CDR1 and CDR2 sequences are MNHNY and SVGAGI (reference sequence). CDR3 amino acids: CASSDTGLGEQYF. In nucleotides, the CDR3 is TGTGCCAGCAGTGACACGGGGTTGGGGGAGCAGTACTTC.

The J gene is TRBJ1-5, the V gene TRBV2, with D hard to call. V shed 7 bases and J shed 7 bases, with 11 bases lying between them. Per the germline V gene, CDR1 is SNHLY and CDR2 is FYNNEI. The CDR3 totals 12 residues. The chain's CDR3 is CASTLEAQPQHF. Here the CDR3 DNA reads TGTGCCAGCACCCTCGAGGCACAGCCCCAGCATTTT.

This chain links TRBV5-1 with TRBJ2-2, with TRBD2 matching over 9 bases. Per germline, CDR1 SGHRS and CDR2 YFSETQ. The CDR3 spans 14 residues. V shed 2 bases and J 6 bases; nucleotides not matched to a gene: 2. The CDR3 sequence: CASSFGTSPGELFF. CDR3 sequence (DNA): TGCGCCAGCAGCTTCGGGACTAGCCCCGGGGAGCTGTTTTTT.